These 2 T cell receptor beta chains came from one sample sequenced in a study of blood T cells in healthy people across ages. It was with a sample-barcoded 5' primer and a J-beta primer mix that a second PCR of about 6 to 12 cycles was run. Each CDR3 protein is one row after TCRdb ran MiXCR on the 5' RACE reads. The repertoire holds 1.6 million or so distinct CDR3 sequences, about 32% seen once, with 11% in the top ten. Sample: blood. The source of these receptors is a woman aged 25 to 39 in good health.

This clonotype was found many times. The V gene is TRBV12-3 or TRBV12-4, the J gene TRBJ2-5; D unresolved. The CDR3 has 12 residues. V shed 7 bases and J shed 6 bases, with 12 bases lying between them. This CDR3 is CASTTSIQTQYF. The CDR3 DNA reads TGTGCCAGCACCACTTCAATCCAGACCCAGTACTTC.

The CDR3 nucleotides are TGCAGTGCTAGAGATCAGGGTTCTTGGGTTAGCGGGAGGAATGAGCAGTTCTTC. Residues: CSARDQGSWVSGRNEQFF. The chain recombines TRBV20-1 with TRBJ2-1; TRBD2 aligns across 10 bases. This CDR3 is built from 18 residues. V lost 0 bases and J lost 7; bases outside the gene matches: 15. Germline V gives CDR1 DFQATT, CDR2 SNEGSKA (reference sequence).